The 23 T cell receptor beta chains below were found in one sample sequenced in a study of T-cell reconstitution after alpha-beta-depleted transplantation in children. The authors prepared the TCRbeta library with unique molecular identifiers. TCRdb re-derived calls from the PCR reads in MiXCR, one entry per CDR3 protein. This repertoire shows 610,000 or so distinct CDR3 sequences, approximately 30% found once; its top ten account for about a third. Sequencing used PBMCs, obtained before TCRalphabeta/CD19-depleted stem cell transplant. The receptors shown here come from a boy less than two years old with Wiskott-Aldrich syndrome, due to receive a stem cell transplant.

The CDR3 region is CASSLGWLFQPQHF. In DNA, the CDR3 is TGTGCCAGCAGCTTGGGATGGTTATTTCAGCCCCAGCATTTT. V is TRBV7-8 and J is TRBJ1-5; D unclear. The CDR3 is 14 amino acids. Germline V lookup: CDR1 SGHVS, CDR2 FQNEAQ. V was clipped by 3 bases and J by 6 bases, with 12 bases between them. The full variable domain, completed using reference TRBV7-8 and TRBJ1-5, is GAGVSQSPRYKVAKRGQDVALRCDPISGHVSLFWYQQALGQGPEFLTYFQNEAQLDKSGLPSDRFFAERPEGSVSTLKIQRTQQEDSAVYLCASSLGWLFQPQHFGDGTRLSIL.

This clonotype was detected once. The chain is built from TRBV12-5 and TRBJ1-5, with D possibly TRBD1 on 6 matching bases. This CDR3 has 15 amino acids. Germline CDR1 LGHNT, CDR2 FRNRAP. Trimming pared 7 bases from V and 4 bases from J, leaving 17 bases between. This CDR3 reads CASAYGQSRNQPQHF. The CDR3 DNA reads as TGTGCTAGTGCCTATGGACAGTCAAGAAATCAGCCCCAGCATTTT.

CDR3 amino acids: CASTKRGASYEQYF. The CDR3 DNA sequence: TGTGCCAGCACTAAAAGAGGGGCGTCCTACGAGCAGTACTTC. The rearrangement joins TRBV12-3 or TRBV12-4 to TRBJ2-7; D may match TRBD1 or TRBD2 (5 bases each). V dropped 7 bases and J dropped 1 base, with 14 bases sitting between them. The CDR3 contains 14 residues.

The sample holds a few counts of this clonotype. In DNA form, the CDR3 reads TGTGCCAGCAGCCAAGTAAGGGGCTACGAGCAGTACTTC. Protein product: CASSQVRGYEQYF. V and J are TRBV3-1 and TRBJ2-7; D possibly corresponds to TRBD1 (5 bases). Trimming shortened V by 1 base and J by 3 bases, and 7 bases separated the two germline ends. The germline V gene has CDR1 LGHDT and CDR2 YNNKEL (reference sequence). The CDR3 is made up of 13 amino acids.

V usage is TRBV4-1 and J usage is TRBJ1-1; TRBD1 might be the D (5 bases). The CDR3 extends over 14 amino acids. Between the trimmed V and J ends, which lost 0 bases and 3 bases, there was a span of 8 bases. In germline, CDR1 is MGHRA, CDR2 YSYEKL. Here the CDR3 DNA reads TGCGCCAGCAGCCAAGAACGGGGGGACACTGAAGCTTTCTTT. Its protein product is CASSQERGDTEAFF.

This chain connects TRBV20-1 to TRBJ1-2, with a possible D match to TRBD1 (5 bases). Germline CDR1 reads DFQATT; CDR2 reads SNEGSKA (reference sequence). The CDR3 has 14 amino acids. V shed 5 bases and J shed 8 bases, with 21 bases lying between them. The chain's CDR3 is CSAPPTGTAVGYTF. CDR3 sequence (DNA): TGCAGTGCTCCCCCCACCGGGACGGCGGTGGGCTACACCTTC.

This rearrangement joins TRBV10-3 to TRBJ2-5; the D call may be TRBD1 or TRBD2 (5 bases each). CDR1 and CDR2 (germline): ENHRY, SYGVKD. V lost 8 bases, J lost 7 bases, and 11 bases lay in between. The CDR3 runs 11 residues. The CDR3: CAIGGVGTQYF. The DNA for the CDR3 is TGTGCCATCGGGGGAGTGGGGACCCAGTACTTC.

The chain combines TRBV12-3 or TRBV12-4 with TRBJ1-2; D is possibly TRBD1 (6 bases). The CDR3 length is 15 residues. V gave up 5 bases and J gave up 0 bases, with 13 bases separating them. The CDR3 nucleotides are TGTGCCAGCAGTACCCGGGGGCCAGCTAACTATGGCTACACCTTC. Amino acid sequence: CASSTRGPANYGYTF.

This clonotype has at least ten counts. V gene TRBV5-1 combines with J gene TRBJ2-3; no firm D call. The CDR3 is 14 amino acids. V was pared by 1 base and J by 0 bases, with 6 bases between. Germline values: CDR1 SGHRS, CDR2 YFSETQ. CDR3 sequence: CASSLRSSTDTQYF. The CDR3 coding sequence is TGCGCCAGCAGCTTGAGATCTAGCACAGATACGCAGTATTTT. Together with reference TRBV5-1 and TRBJ2-3, the CDR3 gives the full variable domain: KAGVTQTPRYLIKTRGQQVTLSCSPISGHRSVSWYQQTPGQGLQFLFEYFSETQRNKGNFPGRFSGRQFSNSRSEMNVSTLELGDSALYLCASSLRSSTDTQYFGPGTRLTVL.

The V and J genes are TRBV12-3 or TRBV12-4 and TRBJ2-1, with D unclear. The V end was cut by 2 bases, the J end by 5 bases, with 7 bases between. The length of the CDR3 is 13 residues. In nucleotides, the CDR3 is TGTGCCAGCAGTTTATTATTCGACAATGAGCAGTTCTTC. It is translated as CASSLLFDNEQFF.

The rearrangement links TRBV2 to TRBJ2-1; no reliable D call. Germline V gene sequence: CDR1 SNHLY, CDR2 FYNNEI. Trimming left V 7 bases short and J 0 bases short, with 7 bases between. The CDR3 runs 13 residues. The DNA for the CDR3 is TGTGCCAGCAAAGCCCGCTCCTACAATGAGCAGTTCTTC. It translates to CASKARSYNEQFF.

The chain has TRBV11-2 and TRBJ1-4; D is undetermined. The V gene lost 2 bases and the J gene lost 8 bases, with 12 bases spanning the gap. In germline, CDR1 is SGHAT, CDR2 FQNNGV. The CDR3 is 14 amino acids. CDR3: CASSLLGFGEKLFF. For the CDR3, the DNA is TGTGCCAGCAGCTTACTCGGGTTCGGGGAAAAACTGTTTTTT.

This sequence joins TRBV12-3 or TRBV12-4 and TRBJ1-2, with D hard to call. The length of the CDR3 is 12 residues. Deletions cut 1 base from V and 8 bases from J, with 8 bases between. CDR3 DNA sequence: TGTGCCAGCAGTTTAGGATCAGAGGGCTACACCTTC. Translation gives CASSLGSEGYTF.

A few counts support this clonotype. The V call is TRBV11-2, the J call TRBJ2-1; tentatively, D is TRBD2 (5 bases). CDR3 size: 14 residues. V lost 6 bases and J 1 base, leaving 10 bases between the germline ends. Germline V gene data show CDR1 as SGHAT and CDR2 as FQNNGV. CDR3 sequence (DNA): TGTGCCAGCAGTAAAGCGGTATCCTACAATGAGCAGTTCTTC. Protein: CASSKAVSYNEQFF.

This clonotype was counted between two and nine times. The V and J genes are TRBV29-1 and TRBJ2-1, with TRBD2 identical over 15 bases. CDR3 length equals 15 residues. Germline V CDR1 and CDR2: SQVTM, ANQGSEA. Trimming removed 7 bases from V and 6 bases from J; junction bases left unmatched: 7. The CDR3 nucleotides are TGCAGCGCTGGACTAGCGGGAGGGCCGGGCAATGAGCAGTTCTTC. The encoded protein is CSAGLAGGPGNEQFF.

This clonotype is a singleton in its sample. This may arise from a read error, as a much more abundant clone is one base away. The chain combines TRBV7-3 with TRBJ2-5; 11 nucleotides agree with TRBD2. With 5 bases clipped from V and 6 bases from J, the junction kept 5 bases outside the gene matches. CDR3 length: 14 residues. Germline V gene data show CDR1 as SGHTA and CDR2 as FQGTGA. The CDR3 DNA follows: TGTGCCAGCAGCCCGGGACTAGCGGAAAAGACCCAGTACTTC. Translation: CASSPGLAEKTQYF. Using reference TRBV7-3 and TRBJ2-5 for the parts outside the CDR3, the full variable domain is GAGVSQTPSNKVTEKGKYVELRCDPISGHTALYWYRQSLGQGPEFLIYFQGTGAADDSGLPNDRFFAVRPEGSVSTLKIQRTERGDSAVYLCASSPGLAEKTQYFGPGTRLLVL.

This sequence joins TRBV24-1 and TRBJ2-5, with D uncertain. The CDR3 sequence is 14 residues long. The germline V gene has CDR1 KGHDR and CDR2 SFDVKD. Trimming pared 0 bases from V and 4 bases from J, leaving 8 bases between. This CDR3 reads CATSDLKKGETQYF. CDR3 DNA sequence: TGTGCCACCAGTGATTTGAAGAAGGGAGAGACCCAGTACTTC.

The V gene is TRBV20-1, the J gene TRBJ2-5; 7 nucleotides match TRBD2. V gave up 4 bases and J gave up 5 bases; unmatched junction bases: 16. CDR1 is DFQATT, CDR2 SNEGSKA, per germline (reference sequence). The CDR3 is 16 residues long. In DNA form, the CDR3 reads TGCAGTGCTAACACGCTAGCGGTGAGATATCGGGAGACCCAGTACTTC. Residues: CSANTLAVRYRETQYF.

Only a few counts were recorded for this clonotype. The V call is TRBV7-7, the J call TRBJ2-1, with D possibly being TRBD1 (6 bases). This CDR3 has 15 amino acids. Trimming pared 7 bases from V and 7 bases from J, leaving 20 bases between. Per the germline V gene, CDR1 is SSHAT and CDR2 is FNYEAQ (reference sequence). The CDR3 loop reads CASTPSRGAGNEQFF. The CDR3 DNA is TGTGCCAGCACCCCTTCCAGGGGCGCTGGGAATGAGCAGTTCTTC.

The chain couples TRBV7-2 to TRBJ2-5; 9 nucleotides agree with TRBD2. V gave up 5 bases and J gave up 5 bases; unmatched junction bases: 9. The germline CDR1 and CDR2 sequences are SGHTA and FQGNSA. The CDR3 is made up of 15 amino acids. The CDR3 loop reads CASSPGTSIFETQYF. The CDR3, as DNA: TGTGCCAGCAGCCCCGGGACTAGCATTTTCGAGACCCAGTACTTC. Supplemented by reference TRBV7-2 and TRBJ2-5, the full variable domain reads GAGVSQSPSNKVTEKGKDVELRCDPISGHTALYWYRQSLGQGLEFLIYFQGNSAPDKSGLPSDRFSAERTGGSVSTLTIQRTQQEDSAVYLCASSPGTSIFETQYFGPGTRLLVL.

V and J are TRBV4-2 and TRBJ2-2; D gene unclear. Trimming removed 0 bases at V and 4 bases at J, with 9 bases between. The CDR3 runs to 15 residues. The germline V gene has CDR1 LGHNA and CDR2 YNFKEQ. This chain's CDR3 is CASSQDLYGTGELFF. The CDR3 DNA is TGTGCCAGCAGCCAAGATCTGTACGGCACCGGGGAGCTGTTTTTT.

This rearrangement joins TRBV24-1 to TRBJ2-7, with D perhaps assigned TRBD1 or TRBD2 (5 bases each). Germline V gene lookup returns CDR1 KGHDR and CDR2 SFDVKD. There are 12 residues in the CDR3. V was clipped by 5 bases and J by 11 bases, with 15 bases between them. The CDR3 DNA reads as TGTGCCACCAGTGGAGGGACCGGCCGGGAGTACTTC. Its protein product is CATSGGTGREYF.

On this clonotype: The junction does not match germline at one end; this may be a read error. The chain uses TRBV6-5 and TRBJ1-2; D is ambiguous. The CDR3 is 13 amino acids. CDR1 and CDR2 from the germline V gene are MNHEY and SVGAGI. This chain's CDR3 is CASSDSNGYGYTF. The CDR3 DNA reads TGTGCCAGCAGTGACTCAAATGGCTATGGCTACACCTTC.